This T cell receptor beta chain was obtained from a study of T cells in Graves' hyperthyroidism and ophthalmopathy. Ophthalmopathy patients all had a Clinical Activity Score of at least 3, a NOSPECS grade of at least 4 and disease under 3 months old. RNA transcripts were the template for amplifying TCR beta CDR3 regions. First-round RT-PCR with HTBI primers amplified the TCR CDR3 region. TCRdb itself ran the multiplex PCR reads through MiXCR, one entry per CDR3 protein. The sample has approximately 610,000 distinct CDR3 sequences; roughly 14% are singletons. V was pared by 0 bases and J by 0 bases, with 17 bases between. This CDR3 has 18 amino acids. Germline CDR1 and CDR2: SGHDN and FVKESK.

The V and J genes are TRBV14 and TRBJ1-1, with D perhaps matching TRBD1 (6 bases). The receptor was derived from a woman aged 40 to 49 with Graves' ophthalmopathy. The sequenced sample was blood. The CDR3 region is CASSQDPSLRGMNTEAFF. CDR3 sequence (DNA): TGTGCCAGCAGCCAAGATCCCTCCCTGAGGGGGATGAACACTGAAGCTTTCTTT.